This T cell receptor beta chain comes out of a study of blood T cell repertoires in COVID-19. Study details: Acute-phase and convalescent COVID-19 samples originated in the United States, Italy and Spain. Nucleic acid was either cDNA or gDNA, and it came from T cells, B-cell-depleted T cells, or PBMCs.

Enrolled through a virtual design, the participants were between 18 and 89 years of age and came from fewer than 30 US areas. The CDR3 is 18 residues long. The germline V gene encodes CDR1 MDHEN and CDR2 SYDVKM. V shed 2 bases, J shed 0 bases, and the junction held 9 bases outside the gene matches. Clones were sequenced by immunoSEQ multiplex PCR, and TCRdb holds only the in-frame ones, with some missing. This table has roughly 250,000 clones, 80% to 90% appearing once. The TCR was taken from a woman in her forties or fifties who had recovered from COVID-19. This chain connects TRBV28 to TRBJ2-2; 7 nucleotides agree with TRBD2. The specimen sequenced was PBMCs or T cells enriched from blood (not recorded which). The DNA for the CDR3 is TGTGCCAGCAGTTTAATCGTTAGCGGGTTCTCGAACACCGGGGAGCTGTTTTTT. Protein: CASSLIVSGFSNTGELFF. The full variable domain, completed using reference TRBV28 and TRBJ2-2, is DVKVTQSSRYLVKRTGEKVFLECVQDMDHENMFWYRQDPGLGLRLIYFSYDVKMKEKGDIPEGYSVSREKKERFSLILESASTNQTSMYLCASSLIVSGFSNTGELFFGEGSRLTVL.